This T cell receptor beta chain was sequenced in a study of PD-L1 blockade in urothelial cancer. TCRdb keeps only in-frame clones here, not all; method: immunoSEQ multiplex PCR. The data contain approximately 52,000 clones, roughly four fifths of them seen just once; the ten biggest clones take up about 4%. Time point of the sample: pretreatment peripheral blood. This clone is medium-sized within its sample. Germline assignment: CDR1 SNHLY and CDR2 FYNNEI. V lost 3 bases, J lost 8 bases, and 7 bases lay in between. CDR3 length: 11 amino acids. The TCR sequence derives from a man between 70 and 80 years old with urothelial cancer. The chain has TRBV2 and TRBJ1-2; possible D gene TRBD1, 5 bases. The sample here was PBMCs, taken around atezolizumab (anti-PD-L1) treatment. The CDR3 here is CASSEGGGYTF. The CDR3 nucleotides read TGTGCCAGCAGTGAGGGGGGGGGCTACACCTTC.